This T cell receptor (beta chain) is from a study of vaccination and CD4 T cells after COVID-19. Background on the study: Researchers treated cells with overlapping spike peptides taken from SARS-CoV-2, HCoV-NL63, HCoV-OC43 and HCoV-229E.

Treatment defined: roughly ten-day PBMC culture with coronavirus spike peptide pools or control peptides (ViraFEST assay). The authors swapped half the medium for fresh IL-2 medium on days 3 and 7. Germline-derived CDR1 and CDR2 are SSHAT and FNYEAQ (reference sequence). CDR3 length: 16 residues. V trimming: 3 bases; J trimming: 5 bases; junction bases outside the gene matches: 11. In its sample, this clonotype was seen a few times. Its target is not known. CD4+ T cells that had been cultured provided DNA sequenced with the Oncomine TCR Beta short-read assay. TCRdb reanalysed the PCR reads using MiXCR and keeps one entry per CDR3 protein. Of 15,000 to 20,000 distinct CDR3 sequences in the sample, almost 40% are singletons; the top ten hold around 8.6%.

Sample: CD4+ T cells from blood, cultured in vitro. This TCR came from a human donor who had recovered from COVID-19. V and J are TRBV7-7 and TRBJ2-5, with 8 bases matching TRBD1. The CDR3 is CASSLGTGRTVETQYF. The CDR3 DNA reads as TGTGCCAGCAGCTTGGGGACAGGTCGAACCGTTGAGACCCAGTACTTC.